What follows are 18 T cell receptor beta chains derived from one specimen sequenced in a study of blood T cell repertoires in COVID-19. Method: immunoSEQ multiplex PCR; TCRdb's copy keeps in-frame clones and lacks some. The repertoire holds roughly 380,000 clones, with more than 65% as singletons. Source material: peripheral blood. The receptor source for this set is a human donor with acute or convalescent COVID-19. The donor label of this sample is uncertain.

The V and J genes are TRBV5-1 and TRBJ1-2, with 9 bases matching TRBD1. The CDR3 covers 14 residues. Germline lookup yields CDR1 SGHRS and CDR2 YFSETQ. J lost 8 bases, V lost 4 bases, and 9 bases had no gene match. The CDR3 DNA reads as TGCGCCAGCAGCCTAACAGGGGGCGCGCGGGGCTACACCTTC. Protein sequence: CASSLTGGARGYTF.

V and J are TRBV25-1 and TRBJ1-1; D gene uncertain. Germline V gene lookup returns CDR1 MGHDK and CDR2 SYGVNS. V shed 1 base and J shed 8 bases, with 11 bases lying between them. The CDR3 spans 13 residues. In nucleotides, the CDR3 is TGTGCCAGCAGTGAATCTGGGCAGACCGAAGCTTTCTTT. Translated: CASSESGQTEAFF. The full variable domain, with the rest looked up from reference TRBV25-1 and TRBJ1-1, is EADIYQTPRYLVIGTGKKITLECSQTMGHDKMYWYQQDPGMELHLIHYSYGVNSTEKGDLSSESTVSRIRTEHFPLTLESARPSHTSQYLCASSESGQTEAFFGQGTRLTVV.

This clone was observed a handful of times. The genes are TRBV28 and TRBJ2-3, with a possible D match to TRBD2 (6 bases). Germline assignment: CDR1 MDHEN and CDR2 SYDVKM. Deletions cut 3 bases from V and 2 bases from J, with 18 bases between. This CDR3 has 17 amino acids. For the CDR3, the DNA is TGTGCCAGCAGTTTGCCCCTGGTGGAGGGCCCCACAGATACGCAGTATTTT. Encoded protein: CASSLPLVEGPTDTQYF.

This clone turned up a few times. One junction end does not reproduce the germline sequence, and a read error may be involved. This chain uses TRBV10-3 with TRBJ2-3; D uncertain. CDR1 ENHRY and CDR2 SYGVKD come from the germline V gene. The CDR3 is 13 residues long. CDR3 sequence: CAISGLSKDTQYF. Written as DNA, the CDR3 is TGTGCCATCAGTGGACTTAGCAAAGATACGCAGTATTTT.

CDR3 region: CASSILVGQGVLGYGYTF. CDR3 nucleotide sequence: TGTGCCAGTAGTATTCTTGTCGGACAGGGGGTATTGGGCTATGGCTACACCTTC. V gene TRBV19 combines with J gene TRBJ1-2; 10 nucleotides line up with TRBD1. CDR1 and CDR2 (germline): LNHDA, SQIVND (reference sequence). The CDR3 length is 18 residues. V was pared by 3 bases and J by 4 bases, with 14 bases of the junction left unmatched.

The chain has TRBV24-1 and TRBJ2-1, with D maybe TRBD1 (6 bases). The CDR3 runs 10 residues. Germline V gives CDR1 KGHDR, CDR2 SFDVKD. The ends were cut back, 10 bases at V and 8 bases at J, with 8 bases in the middle. This chain's CDR3 is CATKGDEQFF. As DNA, the CDR3 is TGTGCCACGAAGGGGGATGAGCAGTTCTTC.

The chain combines TRBV29-1 with TRBJ1-1, with 7 bases matching TRBD1. Germline V gene sequence: CDR1 SQVTM, CDR2 ANQGSEA. The length of the CDR3 is 13 residues. The V and J ends lost 6 bases and 3 bases, in that order; junction bases with no gene match: 7. The CDR3 DNA reads TGCAGCGTACTACAGGGGTTGGACACTGAAGCTTTCTTT. Its translation is CSVLQGLDTEAFF.

The rearrangement joins TRBV9 to TRBJ1-1; D unclear. The germline CDR1 and CDR2 sequences are SGDLS and YYNGEE. The CDR3 extends over 12 amino acids. The V end lost 7 bases, the J end lost 0 bases, and 7 bases lay between the germline ends. As DNA, the CDR3 is TGTGCCAGCTCCCCCGTGAACACTGAAGCTTTCTTT. Translated: CASSPVNTEAFF.

The chain is built from TRBV12-3 or TRBV12-4 and TRBJ1-5, with D tentatively TRBD1 (6 bases). Trimming removed 4 bases from V and 6 bases from J, with 10 bases in between. The CDR3 spans 13 residues. The CDR3 spells CASSSQGLQPQHF. The CDR3 nucleotides read TGTGCCAGCAGTTCACAGGGCCTTCAGCCCCAGCATTTT.

This chain links TRBV19 with TRBJ1-1, with 9 nucleotides matching TRBD1. The CDR3 is made up of 15 amino acids. Trimming at V came to 4 bases and at J to 3 bases, leaving 6 bases not matched to a gene. Germline V gene lookup returns CDR1 LNHDA and CDR2 SQIVND (reference sequence). The CDR3 here is CASSTAGTGYTEAFF. The DNA of the CDR3 is TGTGCCAGTAGTACAGCCGGGACAGGGTACACTGAAGCTTTCTTT.

The sample holds a few counts of this clone. J is TRBJ2-3 and V is TRBV6-4; D may be TRBD2 (7 bases). The CDR3 is 19 residues long. Germline assignment: CDR1 MRHNA and CDR2 SNTAGT. V was clipped by 0 bases and J by 1 base, with 20 bases between them. CDR3 nucleotide sequence: TGTGCCAGCAGTGACTCGGGAACTGGGGGGGGGCTTTGCACAGATACGCAGTATTTT. Protein product: CASSDSGTGGGLCTDTQYF.

The chain recombines TRBV19 with TRBJ2-2; tentatively, D is TRBD1 (6 bases). The ends were cut back, 6 bases at V and 4 bases at J, with 12 bases in the middle. This CDR3 comprises 14 residues. CDR1 is LNHDA, CDR2 SQIVND, per germline (reference sequence). CDR3 region: CASSLDRTTGELFF. In DNA, the CDR3 is TGTGCCAGTAGCCTCGACAGGACCACCGGGGAGCTGTTTTTT.

The genes are TRBV6-5 and TRBJ2-7, with 10 nucleotides matching TRBD1. The CDR3 is 14 amino acids. With 5 bases clipped from V and 5 bases from J, the junction kept 6 bases outside the gene matches. Looked up from germline, CDR1 is MNHEY and CDR2 is SVGAGI. In DNA form, the CDR3 reads TGTGCCAGCAGTCCGGACAGGGGGTTGAACGAGCAGTACTTC. This translates into CASSPDRGLNEQYF.

As regards this clone: In the same sample, other DNA sequences code for this CDR3. This chain joins TRBV11-2 and TRBJ2-7, with TRBD1 as a possible D gene (6 bases). The CDR3 is 14 residues long. The ends were cut back, 5 bases at V and 0 bases at J, with 11 bases in the middle. The V gene's germline CDR1 is SGHAT and CDR2 FQNNGV. The CDR3 nucleotides are TGTGCCAGCAGCCGGACAGATTTCTCCTACGAGCAGTACTTC. As protein: CASSRTDFSYEQYF.

For the CDR3, the DNA is TGTGCCAGCAGCTTCGGACAAACAGATACGCAGTATTTT. This sequence encodes CASSFGQTDTQYF. The chain carries TRBV5-4 and TRBJ2-3; TRBD1 might be the D (5 bases). Germline V lookup: CDR1 SGHNT, CDR2 YYREEE (reference sequence). This CDR3 has 13 amino acids. V lost 2 bases and J 3 bases, leaving 7 bases between the germline ends.

The chain links TRBV30 to TRBJ1-2; D is unresolved. CDR1 and CDR2 from the germline V gene are GTSNPN and SVGIG (reference sequence). The CDR3 length is 12 residues. Trimming stripped 3 bases from V and 4 bases from J, with 9 bases between. This chain's CDR3 is CAWRDLGYGYTF. In DNA form, the CDR3 reads TGTGCCTGGAGGGACTTGGGCTATGGCTACACCTTC.

This chain uses TRBV2 with TRBJ2-6; D possibly corresponds to TRBD1 (5 bases). Between the trimmed V and J ends, which lost 5 bases and 0 bases, there was a span of 14 bases. The CDR3 has 17 residues. Germline-derived CDR1 and CDR2 are SNHLY and FYNNEI. The CDR3 reads CASSQYQTASGANVLTF. CDR3 coding DNA: TGTGCCAGCAGTCAATATCAGACAGCCTCTGGGGCCAACGTCCTGACTTTC.

The J gene is TRBJ2-5, the V gene TRBV29-1, with a possible D match to TRBD2 (6 bases). The CDR3 consists of 13 residues. Germline CDR1 reads SQVTM; CDR2 reads ANQGSEA. The ends were cut back, 4 bases at V and 6 bases at J, with 15 bases in the middle. This chain's CDR3 is CSVVVVGGKTQYF. CDR3 coding DNA: TGCAGCGTTGTGGTTGTGGGGGGTAAGACCCAGTACTTC. The entire variable domain, with the rest obtained from reference TRBV29-1 and TRBJ2-5, is as follows: SAVISQKPSRDICQRGTSLTIQCQVDSQVTMMFWYRQQPGQSLTLIATANQGSEATYESGFVIDKFPISRPNLTFSTLTVSNMSPEDSSIYLCSVVVVGGKTQYFGPGTRLLVL.